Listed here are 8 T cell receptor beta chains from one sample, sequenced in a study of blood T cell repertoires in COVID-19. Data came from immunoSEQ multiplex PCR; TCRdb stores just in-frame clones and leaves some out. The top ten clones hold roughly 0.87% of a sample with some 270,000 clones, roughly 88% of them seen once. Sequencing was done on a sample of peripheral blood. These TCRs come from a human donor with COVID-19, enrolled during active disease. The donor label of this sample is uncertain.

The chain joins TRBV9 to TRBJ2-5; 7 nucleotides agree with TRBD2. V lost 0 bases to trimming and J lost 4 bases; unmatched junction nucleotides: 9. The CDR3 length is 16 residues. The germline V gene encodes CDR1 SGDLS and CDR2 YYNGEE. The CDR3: CASSVAVGGIGETQYF. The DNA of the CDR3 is TGTGCCAGCAGCGTAGCTGTCGGGGGGATAGGAGAGACCCAGTACTTC.

CDR3 coding DNA: TGCGCCAGCAGCTTGTCAGGGGAAAATGAAGCTTTCTTT. Protein: CASSLSGENEAFF. This rearrangement joins TRBV5-1 to TRBJ1-1, with a possible D match to TRBD1 (6 bases). The germline CDR1 and CDR2 sequences are SGHRS and YFSETQ. This CDR3 has 13 residues. Trimming pared 1 base from V and 7 bases from J, leaving 11 bases between. Supplemented by reference TRBV5-1 and TRBJ1-1, the full variable domain reads KAGVTQTPRYLIKTRGQQVTLSCSPISGHRSVSWYQQTPGQGLQFLFEYFSETQRNKGNFPGRFSGRQFSNSRSEMNVSTLELGDSALYLCASSLSGENEAFFGQGTRLTVV.

CDR3 DNA: TGCAGCGTTGGGCGAGGGAGTACTGAAGCTTTCTTT. It translates to CSVGRGSTEAFF. V and J are TRBV29-1 and TRBJ1-1; D is ambiguous. V was trimmed by 4 bases and J by 5 bases, leaving 11 bases between them. The CDR3 is 12 amino acids. Germline lookup yields CDR1 SQVTM and CDR2 ANQGSEA.

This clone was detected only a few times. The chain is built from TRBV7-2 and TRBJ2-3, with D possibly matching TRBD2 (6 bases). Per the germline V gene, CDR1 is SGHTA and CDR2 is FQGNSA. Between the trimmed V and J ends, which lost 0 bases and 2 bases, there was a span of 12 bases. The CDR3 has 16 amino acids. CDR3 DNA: TGTGCCAGCAGCTTAGCCGGCGGGATGAACACAGATACGCAGTATTTT. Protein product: CASSLAGGMNTDTQYF.

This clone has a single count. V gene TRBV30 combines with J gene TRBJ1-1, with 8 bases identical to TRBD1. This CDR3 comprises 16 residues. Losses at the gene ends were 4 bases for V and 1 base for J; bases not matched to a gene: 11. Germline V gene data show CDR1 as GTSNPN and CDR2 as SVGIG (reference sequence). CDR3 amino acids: CAWTFDRGRGNTEAFF. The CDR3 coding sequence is TGTGCCTGGACCTTCGACAGGGGCAGGGGGAACACTGAAGCTTTCTTT.

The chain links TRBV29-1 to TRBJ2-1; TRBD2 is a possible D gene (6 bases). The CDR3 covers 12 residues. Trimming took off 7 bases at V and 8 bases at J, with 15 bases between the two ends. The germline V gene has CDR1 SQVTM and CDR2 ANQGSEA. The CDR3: CSATEGHHEQFF. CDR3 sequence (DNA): TGCAGCGCTACGGAGGGCCATCATGAGCAGTTCTTC.

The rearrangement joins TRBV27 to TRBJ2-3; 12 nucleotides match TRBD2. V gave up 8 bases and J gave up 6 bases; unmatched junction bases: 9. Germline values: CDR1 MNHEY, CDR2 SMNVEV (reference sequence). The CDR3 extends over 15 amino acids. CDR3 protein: CASFASGGDSDTQYF. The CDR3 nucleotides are TGTGCCAGCTTTGCTAGCGGGGGGGATTCGGATACGCAGTATTTT.

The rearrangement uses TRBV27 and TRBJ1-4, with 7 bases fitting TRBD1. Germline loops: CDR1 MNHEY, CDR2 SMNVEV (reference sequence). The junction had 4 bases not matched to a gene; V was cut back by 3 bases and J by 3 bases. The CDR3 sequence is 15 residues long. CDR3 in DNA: TGTGCCAGCAGTTTGGGTGGGACAGCTAATGAAAAACTGTTTTTT. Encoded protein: CASSLGGTANEKLFF.